The clone carrying this T cell receptor (beta chain) came up many times. What it binds is not known. This sample is drawn from a study of T cell repertoires in cytomegalovirus infection. On the study more broadly: It was the public TCR beta signatures that indicated both CMV infection and matching HLA type.

With 5 bases clipped from V and 3 bases from J, the junction kept 9 bases outside the gene matches. The CDR3 is made up of 16 amino acids. Findings and caveats of the study: Carriage of CMV together with the relevant HLA was identifiable through cumulative public TCR beta family frequency. In two of eight donors, the top clonotype was HLA-C-restricted CMV-specific.

TCRdb itself ran the reads through MiXCR, one entry per CDR3 protein. The sample has about 340,000 distinct CDR3 sequences; almost 30% are singletons. The J gene is TRBJ1-5, the V gene TRBV12-3 or TRBV12-4; 8 bases are shared with TRBD1. The sequenced sample was cultured PBMCs, obtained from culture after CMV antigen stimulation. This clonotype was sampled from a human donor in good health (CMV status not recorded). Some clones in this sample may be carry-over from other donors' samples. The CDR3 here is CASSPTGQVFNQPQHF. The CDR3 DNA is TGTGCCAGCAGTCCTACGGGACAGGTGTTCAATCAGCCCCAGCATTTT.